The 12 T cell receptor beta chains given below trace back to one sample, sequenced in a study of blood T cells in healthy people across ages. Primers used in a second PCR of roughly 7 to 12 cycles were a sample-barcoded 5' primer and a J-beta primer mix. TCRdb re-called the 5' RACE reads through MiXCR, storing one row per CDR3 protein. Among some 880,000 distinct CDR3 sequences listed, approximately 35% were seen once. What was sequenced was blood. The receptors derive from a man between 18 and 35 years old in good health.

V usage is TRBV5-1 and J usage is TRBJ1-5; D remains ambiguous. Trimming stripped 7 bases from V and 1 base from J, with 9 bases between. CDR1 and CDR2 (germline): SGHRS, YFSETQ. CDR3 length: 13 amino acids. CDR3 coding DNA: TGCGCCAGCGGCTCTCAGAGCAATCAGCCCCAGCATTTT. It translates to CASGSQSNQPQHF.

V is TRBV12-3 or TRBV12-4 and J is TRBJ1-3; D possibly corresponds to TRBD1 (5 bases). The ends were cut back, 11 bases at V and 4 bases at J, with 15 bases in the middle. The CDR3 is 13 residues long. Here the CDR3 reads CAAGRRTGNTIYF. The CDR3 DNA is TGTGCCGCGGGCAGGCGGACAGGAAACACCATATATTTT.

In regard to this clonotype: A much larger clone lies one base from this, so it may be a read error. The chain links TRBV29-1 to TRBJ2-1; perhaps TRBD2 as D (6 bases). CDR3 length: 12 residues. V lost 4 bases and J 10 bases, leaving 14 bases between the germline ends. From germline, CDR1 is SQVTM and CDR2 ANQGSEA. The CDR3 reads CSVGLDYHEQFF. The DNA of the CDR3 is TGCAGCGTTGGACTAGATTATCACGAGCAGTTCTTC.

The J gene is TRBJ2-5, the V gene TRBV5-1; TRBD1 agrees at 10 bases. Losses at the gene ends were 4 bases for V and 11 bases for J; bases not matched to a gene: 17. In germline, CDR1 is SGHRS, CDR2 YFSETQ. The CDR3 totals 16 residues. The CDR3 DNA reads TGCGCCAGCAGCATGACCGGGACAGGGGTATACAATGAGCAGTACTTC. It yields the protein CASSMTGTGVYNEQYF.

The CDR3 sequence is CASSHGQEEKLFF. Written as DNA, the CDR3 is TGCGCCAGCAGCCATGGACAGGAGGAAAAACTGTTTTTT. The rearrangement uses TRBV5-1 and TRBJ1-4, with 7 bases fitting TRBD1. The CDR3 sequence is 13 residues long. Germline V gives CDR1 SGHRS, CDR2 YFSETQ. Trimming at V came to 4 bases and at J to 8 bases, leaving 5 bases not matched to a gene. Full variable domain (missing parts from reference TRBV5-1 and TRBJ1-4): KAGVTQTPRYLIKTRGQQVTLSCSPISGHRSVSWYQQTPGQGLQFLFEYFSETQRNKGNFPGRFSGRQFSNSRSEMNVSTLELGDSALYLCASSHGQEEKLFFGSGTQLSVL.

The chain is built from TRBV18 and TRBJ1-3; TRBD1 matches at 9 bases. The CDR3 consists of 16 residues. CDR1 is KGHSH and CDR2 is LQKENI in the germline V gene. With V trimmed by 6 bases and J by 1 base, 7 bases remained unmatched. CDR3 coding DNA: TGTGCCAGCTCGGTGGACAGGGGATCGTCTGGAAACACCATATATTTT. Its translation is CASSVDRGSSGNTIYF. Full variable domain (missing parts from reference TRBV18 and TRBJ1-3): NAGVMQNPRHLVRRRGQEARLRCSPMKGHSHVYWYRQLPEEGLKFMVYLQKENIIDESGMPKERFSAEFPKEGPSILRIQQVVRGDSAAYFCASSVDRGSSGNTIYFGEGSWLTVV.

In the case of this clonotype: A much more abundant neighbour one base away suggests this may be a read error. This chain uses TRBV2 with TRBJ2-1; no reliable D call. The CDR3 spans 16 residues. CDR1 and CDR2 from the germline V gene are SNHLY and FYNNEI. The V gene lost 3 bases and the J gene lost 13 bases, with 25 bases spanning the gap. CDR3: CASSDINWTVQETQFF. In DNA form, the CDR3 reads TGTGCCAGCAGTGACATTAACTGGACGGTACAAGAGACCCAGTTCTTC. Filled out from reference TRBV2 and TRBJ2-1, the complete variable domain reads EPEVTQTPSHQVTQMGQEVILRCVPISNHLYFYWYRQILGQKVEFLVSFYNNEISEKSEIFDDQFSVERPDGSNFTLKIRSTKLEDSAMYFCASSDINWTVQETQFFGPGTRLTVL.

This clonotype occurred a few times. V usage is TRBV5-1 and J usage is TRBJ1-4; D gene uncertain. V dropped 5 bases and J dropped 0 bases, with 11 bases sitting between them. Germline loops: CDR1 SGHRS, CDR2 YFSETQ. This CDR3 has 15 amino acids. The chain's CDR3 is CASSKEAATNEKLFF. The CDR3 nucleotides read TGCGCCAGCAGTAAGGAGGCCGCAACTAATGAAAAACTGTTTTTT.

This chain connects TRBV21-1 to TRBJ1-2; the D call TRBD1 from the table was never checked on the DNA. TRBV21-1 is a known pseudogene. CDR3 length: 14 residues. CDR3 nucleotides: TGTGCCAGCAGCAAAGCGTCAGGGGGAAGTGGCTACACCTTC. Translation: CASSKASGGSGYTF.

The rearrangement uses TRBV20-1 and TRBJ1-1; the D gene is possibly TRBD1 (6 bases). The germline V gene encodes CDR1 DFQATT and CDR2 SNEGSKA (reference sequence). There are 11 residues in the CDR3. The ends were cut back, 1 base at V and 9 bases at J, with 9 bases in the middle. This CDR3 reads CSARGTDKAFF. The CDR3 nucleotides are TGCAGTGCTAGAGGGACAGATAAAGCTTTCTTT.

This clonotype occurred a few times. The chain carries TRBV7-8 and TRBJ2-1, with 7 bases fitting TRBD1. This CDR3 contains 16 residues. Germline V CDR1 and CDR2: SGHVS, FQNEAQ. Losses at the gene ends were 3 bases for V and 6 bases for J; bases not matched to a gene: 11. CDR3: CASSFSTRQGTNEQFF. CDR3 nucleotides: TGTGCCAGCAGCTTTAGCACCAGACAGGGTACCAATGAGCAGTTCTTC.

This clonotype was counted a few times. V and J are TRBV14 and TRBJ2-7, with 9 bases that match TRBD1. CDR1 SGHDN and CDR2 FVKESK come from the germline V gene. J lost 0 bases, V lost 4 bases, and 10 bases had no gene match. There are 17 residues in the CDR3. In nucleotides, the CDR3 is TGTGCCAGCAGCCGATCTGGGACAGGGCGAAACTCCTACGAGCAGTACTTC. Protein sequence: CASSRSGTGRNSYEQYF. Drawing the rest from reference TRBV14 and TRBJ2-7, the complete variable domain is EAGVTQFPSHSVIEKGQTVTLRCDPISGHDNLYWYRRVMGKEIKFLLHFVKESKQDESGMPNNRFLAERTGGTYSTLKVQPAELEDSGVYFCASSRSGTGRNSYEQYFGPGTRLTVT.